Each of the 19 T cell receptor beta chains below was sequenced from the same sample in a study of blood T cell repertoires in COVID-19. TCRdb's copy holds only in-frame clones and misses some; the assay was immunoSEQ multiplex PCR. Of about 80,000 clones in the sample, 85% were seen once. The source material was peripheral blood. These receptors all come from a man aged 45 to 65 with COVID-19, enrolled during active disease.

In the case of this clone: Other DNA sequences in this specimen translate into the identical CDR3. V and J are TRBV6-5 and TRBJ2-7; TRBD2 is a possible D gene (6 bases). The V end was cut by 0 bases, the J end by 1 base, with 10 bases between. The CDR3 consists of 15 residues. The germline gives CDR1 MNHEY, CDR2 SVGAGI. As DNA, the CDR3 is TGTGCCAGCAGTTACTCCCCGAGCGGGTCCTACGAGCAGTACTTC. It codes for CASSYSPSGSYEQYF.

The chain joins TRBV28 to TRBJ2-3, with a possible D match to TRBD2 (5 bases). The CDR3 extends over 15 amino acids. Germline V gene lookup returns CDR1 MDHEN and CDR2 SYDVKM. V shed 5 bases and J shed 1 base, with 13 bases lying between them. For the CDR3, the DNA is TGTGCCAGCAGTCCCCATGAGGGCGGCACAGATACGCAGTATTTT. Amino acid sequence: CASSPHEGGTDTQYF.

The table lists this clone with a few counts. The V call is TRBV11-2, the J call TRBJ1-1; no firm D call. V was clipped by 6 bases and J by 3 bases, with 14 bases between them. This CDR3 is built from 14 residues. Germline CDR1 reads SGHAT; CDR2 reads FQNNGV. This chain's CDR3 is CASRHPRTYTEAFF. Written as DNA, the CDR3 is TGTGCCAGCAGACATCCTCGAACATACACTGAAGCTTTCTTT.

The rearrangement uses TRBV9 and TRBJ2-1, with a weak D call TRBD2 (6 bases). CDR1 is SGDLS, CDR2 YYNGEE, per germline. V shed 2 bases and J shed 10 bases, with 28 bases lying between them. This CDR3 has 18 amino acids. CDR3: CASSVGGKKTAPGREQFF. The CDR3 nucleotides are TGTGCCAGCAGCGTGGGGGGTAAAAAGACAGCCCCTGGCCGGGAGCAGTTCTTC. The entire variable domain, with the rest obtained from reference TRBV9 and TRBJ2-1, is as follows: DSGVTQTPKHLITATGQRVTLRCSPRSGDLSVYWYQQSLDQGLQFLIQYYNGEERAKGNILERFSAQQFPDLHSELNLSSLELGDSALYFCASSVGGKKTAPGREQFFGPGTRLTVL.

Note on this clone: The DNA is left out, because the CDR3 cannot be placed on it with certainty; the CDR3 is given as TCRdb lists it. V usage is TRBV28 and J usage is TRBJ2-1; the table's D call, TRBD2, has no DNA check behind it. The CDR3 is 16 amino acids long, termini counted. CDR1 is MDHEN and CDR2 is SYDVKM in the germline V gene. CDR3 loop: CASSFALGTSGIYRFF.

This chain links TRBV19 with TRBJ1-1; the D gene is possibly TRBD1 (5 bases). V lost 6 bases to trimming and J lost 0 bases, with 17 bases between them. Per germline, CDR1 LNHDA and CDR2 SQIVND (reference sequence). This CDR3 comprises 16 residues. CDR3 DNA sequence: TGTGCCAGTAGCCCTGGACATCGAGCTTTGAACACTGAAGCTTTCTTT. Protein sequence: CASSPGHRALNTEAFF.

The chain combines TRBV27 with TRBJ2-7, with 7 bases lining up with TRBD1. In germline, CDR1 is MNHEY, CDR2 SMNVEV (reference sequence). The CDR3 totals 13 residues. Germline trimming cut 4 bases from V and 1 base from J; bases unmatched to any gene: 1. The CDR3 bases are TGTGCCAGCAGTTGGGACAGTTCCTACGAGCAGTACTTC. Its protein is CASSWDSSYEQYF.

The chain joins TRBV30 to TRBJ2-7, with D perhaps TRBD2 (6 bases). The CDR3 runs 13 residues. Trimming stripped 3 bases from V and 6 bases from J, with 15 bases between. Per germline, CDR1 GTSNPN and CDR2 SVGIG (reference sequence). The CDR3 spells CAWSTGLLFEQYF. CDR3 coding DNA: TGTGCCTGGAGCACGGGACTCCTGTTCGAGCAGTACTTC.

V and J are TRBV5-4 and TRBJ1-4; a possible D gene is TRBD1 (5 bases). The CDR3 loop spans 14 amino acids. Trimming shortened V by 4 bases and J by 7 bases, and 14 bases separated the two germline ends. Germline V gives CDR1 SGHNT, CDR2 YYREEE (reference sequence). The CDR3 DNA is TGTGCCAGCAGCCAAACAGGTGGTGGTGAAAAACTGTTTTTT. This translates into CASSQTGGGEKLFF.

The V and J genes are TRBV3-1 (or the pseudogene TRBV3-2) and TRBJ2-7, with D possibly being TRBD2 (5 bases). CDR1 is LGHDT and CDR2 is YNNKEL in the germline V gene (reference sequence). Trimming took 2 bases from V and 0 from J, leaving 8 bases between them. This CDR3 region has 14 residues. CDR3 coding DNA: TGTGCCAGCAGCCAATCGGGATACTCCTACGAGCAGTACTTC. Residues: CASSQSGYSYEQYF.

The chain has TRBV24-1 and TRBJ2-5; tentative D call: TRBD1 (5 bases). Trimming stripped 10 bases from V and 5 bases from J, with 19 bases between. CDR3 length: 14 amino acids. The germline V gene encodes CDR1 KGHDR and CDR2 SFDVKD. The CDR3 protein is CATEARVVRETQYF. The CDR3 DNA sequence: TGTGCCACGGAAGCCAGGGTTGTTCGGGAGACCCAGTACTTC.

The genes are TRBV19 and TRBJ2-5, with D maybe TRBD1 (5 bases). This CDR3 contains 13 residues. In germline, CDR1 is LNHDA, CDR2 SQIVND (reference sequence). Trimming removed 3 bases at V and 5 bases at J, with 10 bases between. The CDR3 region is CASSIGAGETQYF. In DNA form, the CDR3 reads TGTGCCAGTAGTATTGGGGCCGGGGAGACCCAGTACTTC.

This rearrangement joins TRBV19 to TRBJ1-6, with a weak D call TRBD1 (6 bases). The CDR3 has 14 residues. Germline-derived CDR1 and CDR2 are LNHDA and SQIVND (reference sequence). The ends were cut back, 8 bases at V and 4 bases at J, with 12 bases in the middle. The DNA of the CDR3 is TGTGCCAGTGGCAGGACAGATTATAATTCACCCCTCCACTTT. It yields the protein CASGRTDYNSPLHF.

This clone was seen only once. The chain has TRBV6-4 and TRBJ2-3; 7 bases line up with TRBD2. Germline V CDR1 and CDR2: MRHNA, SNTAGT. This CDR3 is built from 15 residues. J was trimmed by 8 bases and V by 5 bases; bases with no gene match: 13. CDR3 bases: TGTGCCAGCAGTCCCCTAGCGGAGCTCGGAGGTACGCAGTATTTT. This codes for CASSPLAELGGTQYF.

The V and J genes are TRBV24-1 and TRBJ2-3; D possibly corresponds to TRBD2 (7 bases). The V gene's germline CDR1 is KGHDR and CDR2 SFDVKD. The V and J ends lost 1 base and 3 bases respectively, with 10 bases between them. The CDR3 loop spans 15 amino acids. The CDR3 reads CATSDFGRGTDTQYF. Here the CDR3 DNA reads TGTGCCACCAGTGATTTTGGGAGGGGGACAGATACGCAGTATTTT.

The V and J genes are TRBV19 and TRBJ2-7, with D maybe TRBD1 (5 bases). Germline V gene lookup returns CDR1 LNHDA and CDR2 SQIVND (reference sequence). V lost 3 bases and J 2 bases, leaving 14 bases between the germline ends. This CDR3 region has 15 residues. The CDR3 spells CASSISSGSTYEQYF. Here the CDR3 DNA reads TGTGCCAGTAGTATTTCGTCAGGGTCGACCTACGAGCAGTACTTC.

This clone came up once. V is TRBV5-6 and J is TRBJ2-6; no clear D. V lost 1 base to trimming and J lost 0 bases, with 5 bases between them. This CDR3 is 15 amino acids long. Germline V lookup: CDR1 SGHDT, CDR2 YYEEEE. CDR3 DNA: TGTGCCAGCAGCTTGCTCTCCTCTGGGGCCAACGTCCTGACTTTC. Residues: CASSLLSSGANVLTF.

This chain links TRBV7-9 with TRBJ2-1; TRBD2 aligns across 7 bases. The CDR3 has 14 amino acids. Germline assignment: CDR1 SEHNR and CDR2 FQNEAQ (reference sequence). Trimming removed 4 bases from V and 5 bases from J; junction bases left unmatched: 5. The CDR3 loop is CASSSKRGHNEQFF. The CDR3 DNA follows: TGTGCCAGCAGCTCCAAGCGGGGACACAATGAGCAGTTCTTC.

The V and J genes are TRBV28 and TRBJ2-1, with 13 bases that match TRBD2. This CDR3 region has 16 residues. J lost 6 bases, V lost 4 bases, and 6 bases had no gene match. The germline gives CDR1 MDHEN, CDR2 SYDVKM. CDR3 sequence (DNA): TGTGCCAGCAGTTCACTAGCGGGAGGGCGAGGCAATGAGCAGTTCTTC. Translation: CASSSLAGGRGNEQFF. The full variable domain, with the rest looked up from reference TRBV28 and TRBJ2-1, is DVKVTQSSRYLVKRTGEKVFLECVQDMDHENMFWYRQDPGLGLRLIYFSYDVKMKEKGDIPEGYSVSREKKERFSLILESASTNQTSMYLCASSSLAGGRGNEQFFGPGTRLTVL.